The clone carrying this T cell receptor beta chain was seen a single time. This sample was included in a study of blood T cell repertoires in COVID-19. Study at large: Some COVID-19 samples were acute and others convalescent; all came from the United States, Italy and Spain. The analysed material was cDNA or gDNA that came from T cells, B-cell-depleted T cells, or PBMCs.

Germline V gene data show CDR1 as MNHEY and CDR2 as SVGAGI. The CDR3 is 13 residues long. V shed 7 bases and J 4 bases; nucleotides not matched to a gene: 6. In the authors' methods: Nucleated cell counts were estimated from reference gene primer amplification. The table came from immunoSEQ multiplex PCR; TCRdb's copy has only in-frame clones and leaves some out. The V and J calls and clone size were taken over from that table, and D and trimming were inferred from the DNA. Of nearly 25,000 clones listed, 55% to 85% are singletons. The TCR originated in a woman aged 80 or over with acute or convalescent COVID-19. The sample consisted of peripheral blood. The J gene is TRBJ1-2, the V gene TRBV6-5; 7 nucleotides line up with TRBD1. This chain's CDR3 is CASIPTGTYGYTF. The CDR3 DNA reads TGTGCCAGCATCCCGACAGGGACCTATGGCTACACCTTC.